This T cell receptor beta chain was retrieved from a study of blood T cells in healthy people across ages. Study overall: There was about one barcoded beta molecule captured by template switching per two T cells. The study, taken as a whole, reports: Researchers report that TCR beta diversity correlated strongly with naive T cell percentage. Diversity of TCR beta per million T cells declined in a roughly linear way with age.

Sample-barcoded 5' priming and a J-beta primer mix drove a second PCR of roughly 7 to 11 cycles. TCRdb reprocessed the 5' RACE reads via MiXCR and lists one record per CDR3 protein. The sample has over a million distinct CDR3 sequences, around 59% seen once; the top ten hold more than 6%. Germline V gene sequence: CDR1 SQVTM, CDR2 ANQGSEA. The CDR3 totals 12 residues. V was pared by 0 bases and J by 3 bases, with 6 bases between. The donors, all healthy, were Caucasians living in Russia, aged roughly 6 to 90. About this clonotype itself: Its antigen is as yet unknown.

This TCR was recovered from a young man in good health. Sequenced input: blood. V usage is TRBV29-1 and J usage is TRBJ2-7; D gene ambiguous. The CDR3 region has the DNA TGCAGCGTTGAAGAGGGCAACTACGAGCAGTACTTC. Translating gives CSVEEGNYEQYF.